A few counts support the clone carrying this TCR beta chain. Its antigen remains unidentified. Indicated time point: newly diagnosed GD, antithyroid drugs for less than 3 months. With RNA extracted from PBMCs as input, the TCR library was made. As a group, patients came from one endocrinology department in Xi'an, China. An approximately 10-milliliter sample of peripheral blood was drawn into EDTA tubes. The record originates from a study of regulatory T cells in long-lasting Graves disease. Study-level findings and limits: Among samples with persistent disease, TRBV28, TRBJ1-2 and TRBJ2-5 were favored.

CDR3 size: 16 residues. The ends lost 3 bases at V and 4 bases at J; junction bases unmatched: 11. Germline-derived CDR1 and CDR2 are SGHNT and YYREEE (reference sequence). In building TCR beta libraries, iRepertoire HTBI primers were used together with Arm-PCR of CDR3 regions. TCRdb recomputed calls from the multiplex PCR reads with MiXCR, one row per CDR3 protein. Of roughly 420,000 distinct CDR3 sequences listed, less than 20% are singletons. The sequenced sample was peripheral blood mononuclear cells (PBMCs), obtained at new diagnosis, from a patient treated with antithyroid drugs. The sequence derives from a female donor with Graves disease. The J gene is TRBJ1-2, the V gene TRBV5-4, with 8 bases aligning to TRBD1. The CDR3 region is CASSYPTGQGGYGYTF. The CDR3 DNA follows: TGTGCCAGCAGCTACCCGACCGGACAGGGTGGCTATGGCTACACCTTC.